Following are 5 T cell receptor beta chains from one sample sequenced in a study of radiotherapy plus CTLA-4 blockade in lung cancer. TCRdb keeps only in-frame clones here, not all; method: immunoSEQ multiplex PCR. The sample has roughly 30,000 clones; 70% to 85% are singletons. The sample here was peripheral blood, taken from a patient treated with radiotherapy plus ipilimumab. The receptors were sampled from a human donor with non-small cell lung cancer who had stable disease on radiotherapy plus ipilimumab.

The chain joins TRBV30 to TRBJ1-2; D might be TRBD1 (6 bases). The CDR3 length is 13 residues. Germline V gene sequence: CDR1 GTSNPN, CDR2 SVGIG (reference sequence). Trimming shortened V by 2 bases and J by 5 bases, and 12 bases separated the two germline ends. The CDR3 protein is CAWSRGAGYGYTF. The CDR3, as DNA: TGTGCCTGGAGTCGGGGGGCAGGGTATGGCTACACCTTC.

The J gene is TRBJ2-7, the V gene TRBV2; D gene ambiguous. The germline CDR1 and CDR2 sequences are SNHLY and FYNNEI. Trimming cost V 1 base and J 3 bases, with 13 bases left between them. The CDR3 sequence is 15 residues long. The CDR3 loop reads CASSEGRRFDYEQYF. The CDR3 DNA follows: TGTGCCAGCAGTGAAGGTCGGCGGTTTGACTACGAGCAGTACTTC.

The chain recombines TRBV19 with TRBJ2-7, with TRBD2 identical over 11 bases. The CDR3 has 16 amino acids. The V segment lost 3 bases and the J segment 2 bases; nucleotides outside the gene matches: 6. The V gene's germline CDR1 is LNHDA and CDR2 SQIVND (reference sequence). The CDR3 DNA reads TGTGCCAGTAGTATTTTTGTACTAGCGGGGGCCTACGAGCAGTACTTC. Amino acids: CASSIFVLAGAYEQYF.

The chain is built from TRBV7-2 and TRBJ1-3; possibly TRBD1 for D (6 bases). The CDR3 totals 14 residues. The germline CDR1 and CDR2 sequences are SGHTA and FQGNSA. V was clipped by 5 bases and J by 2 bases, with 10 bases between them. CDR3 bases: TGTGCCAGCAGCCCCGAGGGGGCTGGAAACACCATATATTTT. It encodes CASSPEGAGNTIYF.

The rearrangement joins TRBV19 to TRBJ1-5; D is undetermined. The CDR3 is 12 amino acids. The germline gives CDR1 LNHDA, CDR2 SQIVND (reference sequence). V was pared by 5 bases and J by 9 bases, with 11 bases between. Written as DNA, the CDR3 is TGTGCCAGTAGTTTCGACTCGAGGCCCCAGCATTTT. It encodes CASSFDSRPQHF.